These 21 T cell receptor beta chains share one sample of origin, sequenced in a study of glioma-infiltrating T cells. Amplification of TCR alpha and beta CDR3 regions from RNA used iRepertoire nested multiplex PCR. Using its own MiXCR run on the multiplex PCR reads, TCRdb lists one record per CDR3 protein. The repertoire holds some 120,000 distinct CDR3 sequences, with 23% as singletons. Sequenced input: glioma tissue, nonneoplastic brain tissue, or PBMCs (not recorded which). The receptors originated from a human donor with low-grade glioma or glioblastoma, undergoing nonglioma brain surgery, or in good health (not recorded which).

This clonotype was detected a few times. The chain carries TRBV5-1 and TRBJ2-2, with D perhaps being TRBD1 or TRBD2 (5 bases each). The CDR3 has 14 residues. The V end lost 2 bases, the J end lost 6 bases, and 11 bases lay between the germline ends. CDR1 SGHRS and CDR2 YFSETQ come from the germline V gene. The CDR3 loop reads CASSFMQGAGELFF. Written as DNA, the CDR3 is TGCGCCAGCAGCTTCATGCAGGGAGCCGGGGAGCTGTTTTTT. Supplemented by reference TRBV5-1 and TRBJ2-2, the full variable domain reads KAGVTQTPRYLIKTRGQQVTLSCSPISGHRSVSWYQQTPGQGLQFLFEYFSETQRNKGNFPGRFSGRQFSNSRSEMNVSTLELGDSALYLCASSFMQGAGELFFGEGSRLTVL.

Worth noting for this clonotype: A much larger clone differs from this one at a single base, so this may be a read error. The rearrangement links TRBV3-1 to TRBJ2-7; TRBD2 aligns across 9 bases. Germline-derived CDR1 and CDR2 are LGHDT and YNNKEL (reference sequence). This CDR3 has 15 amino acids. DNA for the CDR3: TGTGCCAGCAGCCAAGAAGGCAGCGGGAGGTACGGGCAGTACTTC. This encodes CASSQEGSGRYGQYF.

About this clonotype: This may arise from a read error, as a much more abundant clone is one base away. The chain couples TRBV3-1 to TRBJ2-5; D is unclear. The end of the DNA aligns better with TRBJ2-7, so the J call may be wrong. CDR1 is LGHDT and CDR2 is YNNKEL in the germline V gene (reference sequence). The length of the CDR3 is 15 residues. CDR3 nucleotide sequence: TGTGCCAGCAGCCAAACCCTGGCGGCTCCCTACGAGCAGTACTTC. Its translation is CASSQTLAAPYEQYF.

This clonotype was recorded at least ten times. The chain couples TRBV10-3 to TRBJ2-5; D could derive from TRBD1 or TRBD2 (6 bases each). CDR3 length: 14 amino acids. Germline CDR1 reads ENHRY; CDR2 reads SYGVKD. V dropped 8 bases and J dropped 4 bases, with 17 bases sitting between them. Here the CDR3 reads CAIAVSGGRETQYF. The CDR3 nucleotides are TGTGCCATCGCGGTCTCTGGGGGGCGAGAGACCCAGTACTTC.

As concerns this clonotype: Given a much more abundant clone one base away, this may be a read error. Because the CDR3 is missing its conserved closing phenylalanine or tryptophan, this is likely a read error. The DNA for the CDR3 is TGTGCCAGCAGTTACGACAGCCAGACAGGGACCACTGAAGCTTTCTCT. It yields the protein CASSYDSQTGTTEAFS. The chain combines TRBV6-5 with TRBJ1-1; TRBD1 aligns across 7 bases. The trim removed 2 bases at V and 4 bases at J, leaving 10 bases unmatched. The germline CDR1 and CDR2 sequences are MNHEY and SVGAGI. The length of the CDR3 is 16 residues.

The chain combines TRBV11-1 with TRBJ2-1; 7 nucleotides align to TRBD1. In germline, CDR1 is SGHAT, CDR2 FQDESV (reference sequence). V shed 5 bases, J shed 2 bases, and the junction held 9 bases outside the gene matches. This CDR3 is built from 16 residues. DNA of the CDR3: TGTGCCAGCAGCGCACGAGGACAGGCCCCCTACAATGAGCAGTTCTTC. It translates to CASSARGQAPYNEQFF.

At least ten counts were recorded for this clonotype. This chain joins TRBV27 and TRBJ2-7; D is ambiguous. CDR1 is MNHEY and CDR2 is SMNVEV in the germline V gene (reference sequence). V was pared by 0 bases and J by 2 bases, with 5 bases between. CDR3 size: 13 residues. CDR3 loop: CASSLSQTYEQYF. As DNA, the CDR3 is TGTGCCAGCAGTTTATCTCAGACCTACGAGCAGTACTTC.

This clonotype has a single count. Just one base apart from a much larger clone, this may be a read error. This rearrangement joins TRBV14 to TRBJ2-1, with D hard to call. The CDR3 extends over 17 amino acids. The ends were cut back, 5 bases at V and 9 bases at J, with 26 bases in the middle. The germline gives CDR1 SGHDN, CDR2 FVKESK. The CDR3 here is CASSCRPSTGPASEQFF. The CDR3 DNA is TGTGCCAGCAGCTGCCGACCTTCCACCGGCCCCGCAAGTGAGCAGTTCTTC.

A remark on this clonotype: Because the CDR3 is missing its conserved closing phenylalanine or tryptophan, this is likely a read error. V is TRBV5-1 and J is TRBJ2-7, with D possibly matching TRBD1 (5 bases). V dropped 0 bases and J dropped 3 bases, with 7 bases sitting between them. CDR1 and CDR2 from the germline V gene are SGHRS and YFSETQ. This CDR3 contains 13 residues. The CDR3 here is CASSLARDYEQYL. The CDR3 coding sequence is TGCGCCAGCAGCTTGGCCAGGGACTACGAGCAGTACCTC.

This clonotype turned up a few times. One end of the junction does not line up with germline, which may come from a read error. V gene TRBV4-1 combines with J gene TRBJ2-7; 8 bases align to TRBD2. The germline V gene encodes CDR1 MGHRA and CDR2 YSYEKL. CDR3 size: 16 residues. CDR3 in DNA: TGCGCCAGCAGCCAAGAGTCCACTAGCGGCCCCTACGGGCAGTACTTC. Translated, it gives CASSQESTSGPYGQYF.

A word on this clonotype: With a much larger clone just one base away, this may be a read error. V gene TRBV20-1 combines with J gene TRBJ2-1; 7 bases are a match to TRBD2. V lost 2 bases and J lost 8; bases outside the gene matches: 9. The germline V gene encodes CDR1 DFQATT and CDR2 SNEGSKA (reference sequence). The CDR3 runs 14 residues. CDR3 in amino acids: CSARRPAGMYEQFF. CDR3 nucleotides: TGCAGTGCTAGAAGGCCAGCGGGAATGTATGAGCAGTTCTTC.

A single count supports this clonotype. The chain links TRBV20-1 to TRBJ2-7, with no clear D. Deletions cut 0 bases from V and 3 bases from J, with 12 bases between. CDR1 and CDR2 (germline): DFQATT, SNEGSKA (reference sequence). The CDR3 is made up of 14 amino acids. The CDR3 bases are TGCAGTGCTAGAGATTTCTATAGGGACTACGAGCAGTACTTC. This translates into CSARDFYRDYEQYF.

This clonotype has a handful of counts. The CDR3 here is CASSLRRVDEKLFF. As DNA, the CDR3 is TGTGCCAGCAGTTTACGCCGTGTAGATGAAAAACTGTTTTTT. This sequence joins TRBV12-3 or TRBV12-4 and TRBJ1-4, with D hard to call. The CDR3 runs 14 residues. V lost 2 bases to trimming and J lost 6 bases, with 10 bases between them.

This clonotype turned up a few times. The rearrangement uses TRBV9 and TRBJ2-5; 7 nucleotides line up with TRBD1. The length of the CDR3 is 16 residues. In germline, CDR1 is SGDLS, CDR2 YYNGEE. The V and J ends lost 3 bases and 0 bases, in that order; junction bases with no gene match: 8. In nucleotides, the CDR3 is TGTGCCAGCAGCGACCGGGACAGAGTGTACCAAGAGACCCAGTACTTC. Translation: CASSDRDRVYQETQYF.

The chain couples TRBV7-3 to TRBJ2-5; D may be TRBD1 or TRBD2 (6 bases each). The CDR3 covers 14 residues. Germline CDR1 is SGHTA and CDR2 is FQGTGA. V lost 5 bases and J 4 bases, leaving 14 bases between the germline ends. CDR3 nucleotides: TGTGCCAGCAGCACAGGAGGGGGTACAGAGACCCAGTACTTC. This sequence encodes CASSTGGGTETQYF.

This clonotype was counted many times. V is TRBV19 and J is TRBJ2-1; the match to TRBD2 covers 9 bases. V trimming: 2 bases; J trimming: 9 bases; junction bases outside the gene matches: 8. The CDR3 has 15 residues. The germline gives CDR1 LNHDA, CDR2 SQIVND (reference sequence). The CDR3 region is CASSIPGLARSEQFF. The CDR3 DNA follows: TGTGCCAGTAGTATACCGGGACTAGCAAGATCTGAGCAGTTCTTC.

This clonotype occurred a few times. This clone may be a read error of a much larger clone one base away. The J gene is TRBJ2-1, the V gene TRBV15; no clear D gene. The CDR3 length is 12 residues. The V gene's germline CDR1 is LNHNV and CDR2 YYDKDF (reference sequence). This CDR3 is CATSGDNNEQFF. The CDR3 DNA is TGTGCCACCAGCGGAGATAACAATGAGCAGTTCTTC.

The table lists this clonotype with many counts. This rearrangement joins TRBV19 to TRBJ2-3; no reliable D call. This CDR3 is built from 15 residues. The V end lost 3 bases, the J end lost 3 bases, and 13 bases lay between the germline ends. CDR1 and CDR2 from the germline V gene are LNHDA and SQIVND (reference sequence). The chain's CDR3 is CASSMGGGRTDTQYF. The DNA for the CDR3 is TGTGCCAGTAGTATGGGTGGTGGACGAACAGATACGCAGTATTTT.

This clonotype was observed at least ten times. The rearrangement links TRBV3-1 to TRBJ1-5; D is unresolved. Trimming stripped 0 bases from V and 3 bases from J, with 3 bases between. The CDR3 extends over 13 amino acids. Per germline, CDR1 LGHDT and CDR2 YNNKEL (reference sequence). The CDR3 DNA reads TGTGCCAGCAGCCAAGACGTCAATCAGCCCCAGCATTTT. It specifies CASSQDVNQPQHF.

This clonotype was picked up a small number of times. The rearrangement links TRBV12-3 or TRBV12-4 to TRBJ2-2, with a tentative D call TRBD1 (5 bases). The ends were cut back, 2 bases at V and 1 base at J, with 8 bases in the middle. The CDR3 spans 15 residues. CDR3 bases: TGTGCCAGCAGTTTACTGGACATGAACACCGGGGAGCTGTTTTTT. Residues: CASSLLDMNTGELFF.

This clonotype has only a few counts. The chain combines TRBV11-2 with TRBJ2-3; 11 bases line up with TRBD2. The V and J ends lost 1 base and 9 bases, in that order; junction bases with no gene match: 9. The CDR3 totals 16 residues. Germline lookup yields CDR1 SGHAT and CDR2 FQNNGV. The CDR3 protein is CASSLGLAGIQWTQYF. The CDR3 bases are TGTGCCAGCAGCTTAGGACTAGCGGGAATACAGTGGACGCAGTATTTT.